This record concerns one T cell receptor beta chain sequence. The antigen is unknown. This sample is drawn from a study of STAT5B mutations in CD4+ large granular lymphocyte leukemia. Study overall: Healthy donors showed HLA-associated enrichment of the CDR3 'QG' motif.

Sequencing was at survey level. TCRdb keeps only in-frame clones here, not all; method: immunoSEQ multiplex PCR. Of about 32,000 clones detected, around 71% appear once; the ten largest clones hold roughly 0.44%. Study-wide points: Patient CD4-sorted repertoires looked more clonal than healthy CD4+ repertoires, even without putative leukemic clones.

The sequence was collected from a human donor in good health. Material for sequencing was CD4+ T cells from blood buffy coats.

The CDR3, as DNA: TGTGCCAGCAAAGATGATAGCGCGTCACCCTACGAGCAGTACTTC. Residues: CASKDDSASPYEQYF. The chain uses TRBV28 and TRBJ2-7; possible D gene TRBD2, 5 bases. The CDR3 is 15 residues long. V lost 7 bases to trimming and J lost 2 bases, with 18 bases between them. CDR1 and CDR2 (germline): MDHEN, SYDVKM.